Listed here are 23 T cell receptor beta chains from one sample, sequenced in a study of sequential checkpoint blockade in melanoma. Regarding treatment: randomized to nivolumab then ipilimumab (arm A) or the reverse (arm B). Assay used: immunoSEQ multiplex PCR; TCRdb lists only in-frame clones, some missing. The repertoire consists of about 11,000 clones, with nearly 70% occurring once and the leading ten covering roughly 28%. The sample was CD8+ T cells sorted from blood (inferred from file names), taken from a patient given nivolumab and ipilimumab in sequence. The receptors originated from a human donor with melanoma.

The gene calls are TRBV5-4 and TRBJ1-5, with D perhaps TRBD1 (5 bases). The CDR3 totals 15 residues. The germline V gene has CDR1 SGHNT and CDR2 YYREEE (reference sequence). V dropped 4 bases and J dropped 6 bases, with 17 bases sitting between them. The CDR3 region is CASSQNRRDGQPQHF. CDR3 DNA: TGTGCCAGCAGCCAGAACAGGCGAGATGGTCAGCCCCAGCATTTT.

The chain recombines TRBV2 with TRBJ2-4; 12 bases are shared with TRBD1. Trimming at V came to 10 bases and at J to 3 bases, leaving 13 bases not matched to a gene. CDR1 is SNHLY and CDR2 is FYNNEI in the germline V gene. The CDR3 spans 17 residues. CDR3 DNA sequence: TGTGCCATAGCCGGGACAGGGGGCTCTAGGGGCAAAAACATTCAGTACTTC. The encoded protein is CAIAGTGGSRGKNIQYF.

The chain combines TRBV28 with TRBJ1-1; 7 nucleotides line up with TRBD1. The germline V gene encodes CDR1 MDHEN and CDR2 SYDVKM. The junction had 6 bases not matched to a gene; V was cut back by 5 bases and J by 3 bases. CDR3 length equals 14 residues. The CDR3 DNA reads TGTGCCAGCAGTCGCCAGGGGGAGGACACTGAAGCTTTCTTT. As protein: CASSRQGEDTEAFF.

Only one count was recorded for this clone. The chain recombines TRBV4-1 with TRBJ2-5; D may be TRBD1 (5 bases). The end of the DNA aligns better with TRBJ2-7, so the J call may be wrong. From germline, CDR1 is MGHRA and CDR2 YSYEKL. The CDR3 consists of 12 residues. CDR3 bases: TGCGCCAGCAGCCCCGCTAGGGGCGAGCAGTACTTC. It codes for CASSPARGEQYF.

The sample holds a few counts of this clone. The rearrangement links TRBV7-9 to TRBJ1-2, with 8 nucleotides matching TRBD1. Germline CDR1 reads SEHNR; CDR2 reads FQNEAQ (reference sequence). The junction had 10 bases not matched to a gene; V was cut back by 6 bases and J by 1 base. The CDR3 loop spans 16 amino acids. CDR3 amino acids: CASRDGAGGLNYGYTF. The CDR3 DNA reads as TGTGCCAGCAGAGACGGGGCAGGGGGCCTTAACTATGGCTACACCTTC. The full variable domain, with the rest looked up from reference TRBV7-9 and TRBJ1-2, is DTGVSQNPRHKITKRGQNVTFRCDPISEHNRLYWYRQTLGQGPEFLTYFQNEAQLEKSRLLSDRFSAERPKGSFSTLEIQRTEQGDSAMYLCASRDGAGGLNYGYTFGSGTRLTVV.

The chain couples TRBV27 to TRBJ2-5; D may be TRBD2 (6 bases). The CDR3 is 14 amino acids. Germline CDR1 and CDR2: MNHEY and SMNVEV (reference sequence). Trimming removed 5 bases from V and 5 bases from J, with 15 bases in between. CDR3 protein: CASSGLLSWETQYF. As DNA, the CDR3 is TGTGCCAGCAGTGGACTACTCTCCTGGGAGACCCAGTACTTC.

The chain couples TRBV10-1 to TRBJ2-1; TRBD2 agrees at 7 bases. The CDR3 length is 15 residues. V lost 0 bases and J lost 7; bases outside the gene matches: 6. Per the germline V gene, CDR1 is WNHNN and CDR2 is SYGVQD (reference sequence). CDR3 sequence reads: CASSESAGVINEQFF. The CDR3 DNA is TGCGCCAGCAGTGAGTCGGCGGGGGTAATAAATGAGCAGTTCTTC.

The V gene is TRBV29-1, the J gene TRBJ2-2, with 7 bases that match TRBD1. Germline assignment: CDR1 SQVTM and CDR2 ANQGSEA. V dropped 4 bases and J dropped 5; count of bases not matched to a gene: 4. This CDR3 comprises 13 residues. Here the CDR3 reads CSVVGGKTGELFF. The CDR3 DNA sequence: TGCAGCGTTGTAGGGGGCAAGACCGGGGAGCTGTTTTTT.

This chain's CDR3 is CASIDGQGATYEQYF. CDR3 nucleotides: TGTGCCAGCATCGACGGGCAGGGGGCAACCTACGAGCAGTACTTC. This sequence joins TRBV6-6 and TRBJ2-7, with 8 bases matching TRBD1. CDR1 MNHNY and CDR2 SVGAGI come from the germline V gene (reference sequence). Trimming took 7 bases from V and 2 from J; bases not matched to a gene: 10. CDR3 length equals 15 residues.

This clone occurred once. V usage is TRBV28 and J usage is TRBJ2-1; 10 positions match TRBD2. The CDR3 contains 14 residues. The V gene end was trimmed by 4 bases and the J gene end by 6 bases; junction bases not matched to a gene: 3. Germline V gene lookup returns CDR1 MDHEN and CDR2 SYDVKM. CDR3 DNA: TGTGCCAGCAGTTATAGCGGGGGGATCAATGAGCAGTTCTTC. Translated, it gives CASSYSGGINEQFF.

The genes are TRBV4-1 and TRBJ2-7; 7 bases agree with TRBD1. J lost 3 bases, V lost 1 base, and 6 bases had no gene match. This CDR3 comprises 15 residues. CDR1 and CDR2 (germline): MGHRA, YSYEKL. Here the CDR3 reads CASSQAVAGGYEQYF. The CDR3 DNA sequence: TGCGCCAGCAGCCAAGCGGTAGCAGGGGGCTACGAGCAGTACTTC.

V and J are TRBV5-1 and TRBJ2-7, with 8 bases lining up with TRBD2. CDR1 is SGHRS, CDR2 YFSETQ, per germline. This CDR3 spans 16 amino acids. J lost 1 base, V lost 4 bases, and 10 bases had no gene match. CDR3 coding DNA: TGCGCCAGCAGCGGGGGGCGAGCGGGAGAGTCCTACGAGCAGTACTTC. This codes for CASSGGRAGESYEQYF.

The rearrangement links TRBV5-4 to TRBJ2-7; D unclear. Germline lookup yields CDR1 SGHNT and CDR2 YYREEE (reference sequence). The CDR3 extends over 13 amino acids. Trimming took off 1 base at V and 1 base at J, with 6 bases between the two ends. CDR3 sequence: CASSLSESYEQYF. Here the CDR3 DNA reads TGTGCCAGCAGCTTGTCGGAGTCCTACGAGCAGTACTTC.

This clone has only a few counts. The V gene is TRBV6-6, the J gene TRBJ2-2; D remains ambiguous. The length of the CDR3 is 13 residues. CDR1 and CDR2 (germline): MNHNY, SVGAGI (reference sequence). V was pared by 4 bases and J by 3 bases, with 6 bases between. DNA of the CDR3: TGTGCCAGCAGTTTCTTTGACACCGGGGAGCTGTTTTTT. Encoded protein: CASSFFDTGELFF.

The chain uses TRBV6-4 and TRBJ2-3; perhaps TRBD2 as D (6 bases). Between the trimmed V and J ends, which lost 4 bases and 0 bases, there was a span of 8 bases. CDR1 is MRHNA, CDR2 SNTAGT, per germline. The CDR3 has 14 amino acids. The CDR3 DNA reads TGTGCCAGCAGTGCGGGGGATAGCACAGATACGCAGTATTTT. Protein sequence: CASSAGDSTDTQYF.

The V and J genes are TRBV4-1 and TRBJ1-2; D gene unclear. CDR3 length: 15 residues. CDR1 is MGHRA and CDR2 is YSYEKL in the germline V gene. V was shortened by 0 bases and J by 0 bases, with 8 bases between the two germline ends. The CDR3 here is CASSQDPGTNYGYTF. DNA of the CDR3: TGCGCCAGCAGCCAAGACCCGGGGACTAACTATGGCTACACCTTC.

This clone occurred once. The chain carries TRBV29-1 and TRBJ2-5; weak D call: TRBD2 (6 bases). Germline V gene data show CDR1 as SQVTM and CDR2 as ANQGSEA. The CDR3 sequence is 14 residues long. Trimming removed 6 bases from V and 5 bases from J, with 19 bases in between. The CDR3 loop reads CSVASRGGMETQYF. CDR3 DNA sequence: TGCAGCGTCGCCTCCCGGGGAGGCATGGAGACCCAGTACTTC.

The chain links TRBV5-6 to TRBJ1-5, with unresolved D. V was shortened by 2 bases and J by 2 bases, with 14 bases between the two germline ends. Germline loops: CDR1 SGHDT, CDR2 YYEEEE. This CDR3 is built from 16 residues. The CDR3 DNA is TGTGCCAGCAGCTTTGGTGCGGGAGGCGGCAATCAGCCCCAGCATTTT. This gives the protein CASSFGAGGGNQPQHF.

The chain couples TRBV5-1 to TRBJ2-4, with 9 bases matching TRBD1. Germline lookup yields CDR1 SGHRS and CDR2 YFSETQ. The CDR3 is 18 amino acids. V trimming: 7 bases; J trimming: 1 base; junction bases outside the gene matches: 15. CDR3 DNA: TGCGCCAGCCCCCGCCAACCGGGACAGGGTAAGGCCAAAAACATTCAGTACTTC. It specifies CASPRQPGQGKAKNIQYF.

The CDR3 DNA is TGTGCCAGCAGTGGGGACAGCAACACTGAAGCTTTCTTT. This codes for CASSGDSNTEAFF. The chain is built from TRBV28 and TRBJ1-1; 7 nucleotides line up with TRBD1. CDR1 and CDR2 from the germline V gene are MDHEN and SYDVKM. CDR3 length: 13 residues. V dropped 5 bases and J dropped 2; count of bases not matched to a gene: 2. The full variable domain, completed using reference TRBV28 and TRBJ1-1, is DVKVTQSSRYLVKRTGEKVFLECVQDMDHENMFWYRQDPGLGLRLIYFSYDVKMKEKGDIPEGYSVSREKKERFSLILESASTNQTSMYLCASSGDSNTEAFFGQGTRLTVV.

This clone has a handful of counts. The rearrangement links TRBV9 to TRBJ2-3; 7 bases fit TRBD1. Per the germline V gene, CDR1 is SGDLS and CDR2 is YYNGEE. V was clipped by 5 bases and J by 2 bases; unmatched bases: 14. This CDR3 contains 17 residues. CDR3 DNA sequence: TGTGCCAGCAGTGACCAGAGAGGACAGGTTTACACAGATACGCAGTATTTT. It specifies CASSDQRGQVYTDTQYF.

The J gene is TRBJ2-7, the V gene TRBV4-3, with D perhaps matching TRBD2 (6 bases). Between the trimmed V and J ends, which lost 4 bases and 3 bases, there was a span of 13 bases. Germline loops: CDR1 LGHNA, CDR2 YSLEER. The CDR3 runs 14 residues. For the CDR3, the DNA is TGCGCCAGCAGCCCCTTCCGGAGGGTCTACGAGCAGTACTTC. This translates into CASSPFRRVYEQYF.

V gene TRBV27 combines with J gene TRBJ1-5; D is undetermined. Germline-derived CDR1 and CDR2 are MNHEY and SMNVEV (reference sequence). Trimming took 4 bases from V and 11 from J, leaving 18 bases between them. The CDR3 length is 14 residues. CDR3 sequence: CASSSSWRVVTQHF. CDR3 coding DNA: TGTGCCAGCAGTTCATCCTGGCGGGTCGTGACCCAGCATTTT.